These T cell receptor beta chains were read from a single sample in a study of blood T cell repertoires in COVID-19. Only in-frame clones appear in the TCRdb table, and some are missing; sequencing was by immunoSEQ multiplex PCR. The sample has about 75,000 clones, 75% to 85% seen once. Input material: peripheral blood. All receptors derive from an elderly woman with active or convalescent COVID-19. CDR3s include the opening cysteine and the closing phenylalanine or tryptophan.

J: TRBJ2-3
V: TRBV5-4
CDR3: CASSFGLAPGGDTQYF

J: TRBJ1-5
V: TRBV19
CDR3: CASSIGQGQPQHF

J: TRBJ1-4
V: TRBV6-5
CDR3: CASSWEKGIEKLFF

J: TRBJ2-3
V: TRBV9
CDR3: CASSPSGIRDTQYF

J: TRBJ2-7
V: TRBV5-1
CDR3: CASSVLAGGYEQYF

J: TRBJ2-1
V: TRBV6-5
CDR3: CASSLTRNSYNEQFF

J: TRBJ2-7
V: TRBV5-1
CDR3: CASSLGLFPYEQYF

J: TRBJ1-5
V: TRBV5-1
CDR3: CASSLEGLNQPQHF

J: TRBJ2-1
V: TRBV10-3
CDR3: CAISGSRRLAGAWVYNEQFF

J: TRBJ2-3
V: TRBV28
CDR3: CASTTAGRYTQYF

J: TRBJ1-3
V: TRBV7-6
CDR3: CASSLYQGRSGNTIYF

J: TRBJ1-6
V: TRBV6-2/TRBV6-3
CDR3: CASSYEEGWGSPLHF

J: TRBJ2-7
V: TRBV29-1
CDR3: CSVEDGLLDSYEQYF

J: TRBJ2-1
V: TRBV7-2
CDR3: CASLSGSSYNEQFF

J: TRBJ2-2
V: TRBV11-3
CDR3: CASSMSSGGWNTGELFF

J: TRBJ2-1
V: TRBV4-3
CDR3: CASSQDIFGTGGDNEQFF

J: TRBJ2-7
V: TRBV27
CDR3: CASSYSRDYEQYF

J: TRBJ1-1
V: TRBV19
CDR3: CASSIVTGWVFF

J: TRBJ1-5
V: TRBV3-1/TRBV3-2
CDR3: CASSLGTGAHQPQHF

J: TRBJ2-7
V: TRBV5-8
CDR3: CASSFTGSVGPHEQYF

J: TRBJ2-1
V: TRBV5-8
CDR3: CASSPRQGWFF

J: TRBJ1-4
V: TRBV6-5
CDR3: CASSKRRATNEKLFF

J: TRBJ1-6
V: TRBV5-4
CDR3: CASSINRGSYNSPLHF

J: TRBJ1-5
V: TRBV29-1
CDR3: CSAGVGASQPQHF

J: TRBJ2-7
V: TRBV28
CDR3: CASSLWGHYEQYF

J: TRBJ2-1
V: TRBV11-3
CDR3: CASSYSRGNEQFF

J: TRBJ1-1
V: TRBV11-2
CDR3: CASSGGGVSWTEAFF

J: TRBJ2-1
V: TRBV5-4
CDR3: CASSLRLAAYNEQFF

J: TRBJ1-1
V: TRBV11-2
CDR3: CASSIQVTGTEAFF

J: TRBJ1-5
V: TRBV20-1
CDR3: CSATGGGPQHF

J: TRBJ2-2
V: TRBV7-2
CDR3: CASSATSPYAPVNTGELFF

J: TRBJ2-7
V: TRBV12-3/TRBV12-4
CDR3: CASSSGYEQYF

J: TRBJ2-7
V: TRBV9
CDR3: CASSAFLGGAYEQYF

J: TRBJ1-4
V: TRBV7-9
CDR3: CASSSGLLMKNEKLFF

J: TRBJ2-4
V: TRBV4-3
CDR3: CASSQARGDSLGGIQYF

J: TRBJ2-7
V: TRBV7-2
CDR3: CASSLVGEASYEQYF

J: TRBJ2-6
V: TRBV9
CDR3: CASSVEGAPGANVLTF

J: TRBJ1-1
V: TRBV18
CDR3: CASSSSRDRGFRNTEAFF

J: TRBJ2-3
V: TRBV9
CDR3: CASSSQAGESTDTQYF

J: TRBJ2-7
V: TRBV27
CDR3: CASRAMGLGGRLVGEQYF

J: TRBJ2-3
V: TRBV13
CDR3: CATVYGDTQYF

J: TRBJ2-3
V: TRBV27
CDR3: CASSLILAGEGGRGGTDTQYF

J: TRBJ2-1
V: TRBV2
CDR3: CASRPGHQIGNEQFF

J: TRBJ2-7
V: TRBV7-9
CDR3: CASSLALNIPGEQYF

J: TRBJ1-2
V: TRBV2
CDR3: CASRGWGNYGYTF